The subject of this entry is one TCR beta chain. Read coverage stops 3 residues before the CDR3 terminus; the germline J gene supplies the remainder. The sample originates from a study of Tregs in tolerant kidney transplant recipients. The repertoire was sequenced with immunoSEQ multiplex PCR; TCRdb's copy has only in-frame clones and lacks some. This table holds roughly 48,000 clones. The CDR3 consists of 15 residues. Trimming at V came to 4 bases and at J to 4 bases, leaving 8 bases not matched to a gene. Germline assignment: CDR1 SGHNT and CDR2 YYREEE (reference sequence). The receptor comes from a human donor who received a combined kidney and bone marrow transplant. The rearrangement joins TRBV5-4 to TRBJ2-7, with 10 nucleotides matching TRBD1. The input for sequencing was CD4+ T cells from blood, taken before the transplant. CDR3 sequence reads: CASSAPGQGIYEQYF. The CDR3 bases that were read are TGTGCCAGCAGCGCACCGGGACAGGGGATATACGAG.